The present entry profiles one TCR beta chain with its context. There are 14 residues in the CDR3. Losses at the gene ends were 3 bases for V and 6 bases for J; bases not matched to a gene: 4. CDR1 is MNHNS and CDR2 is SASEGT in the germline V gene. This entry is derived from a study of blood T cell repertoires in COVID-19. This table comes from immunoSEQ multiplex PCR, and its TCRdb copy is limited to in-frame clones, with some not included. The sample shows 250,000 to 300,000 clones, 88% of them seen only once. Seattle patients were enrolled during active infection and followed longitudinally. J is TRBJ1-5 and V is TRBV6-1; 8 nucleotides line up with TRBD1. The receptor was derived from a woman in her 70s with COVID-19, enrolled during active disease. The sample was peripheral blood. The chain's CDR3 is CASSDRQGFQPQHF. CDR3 nucleotide sequence: TGTGCCAGCAGTGACAGACAGGGGTTTCAGCCCCAGCATTTT.